What follows are 7 T cell receptor beta chains derived from one specimen sequenced in a study of T-cell memory formation after mild COVID-19. Using its own MiXCR run on the 5' RACE reads, TCRdb lists one record per CDR3 protein. The sample holds some 200,000 distinct CDR3 sequences, about 9.2% seen once. The source material was PBMCs or a T cell subset sorted from them (not recorded which). The receptors stem from a man younger than 35 who had mild COVID-19 (a few samples of this study predate the infection). Cell type and time point are not known.

This sequence joins TRBV28 and TRBJ1-5; TRBD1 matches 7 bases. Germline trimming cut 6 bases from V and 0 bases from J; bases unmatched to any gene: 8. The CDR3 totals 16 residues. The germline CDR1 and CDR2 sequences are MDHEN and SYDVKM. The CDR3 sequence is CASSAPGGPSNQPQHF. The DNA of the CDR3 is TGTGCCAGCAGCGCCCCAGGGGGACCTAGCAATCAGCCCCAGCATTTT.

This clonotype was picked up a small number of times. The chain is built from TRBV27 and TRBJ2-7; D gene uncertain. The CDR3 length is 14 residues. The germline V gene has CDR1 MNHEY and CDR2 SMNVEV (reference sequence). Trimming left V 1 base short and J 1 base short, with 8 bases between. CDR3 sequence reads: CASSLLPESYEQYF. CDR3 bases: TGTGCCAGCAGTTTATTACCGGAATCCTACGAGCAGTACTTC.

V usage is TRBV12-3 or TRBV12-4 and J usage is TRBJ1-2; 8 bases agree with TRBD1. The CDR3 is 15 residues long. Trimming took 5 bases from V and 5 from J; bases not matched to a gene: 10. CDR3 DNA sequence: TGTGCCAGCAGTCCGCGACAGGGGACCTTATATGGCTACACCTTC. Translating gives CASSPRQGTLYGYTF.

This chain links TRBV7-2 with TRBJ1-2, with 10 bases lining up with TRBD1. This CDR3 comprises 14 residues. V trimming: 0 bases; J trimming: 6 bases; junction bases outside the gene matches: 1. Germline CDR1 and CDR2: SGHTA and FQGNSA. CDR3 sequence (DNA): TGTGCCAGCAGCTTAGCGACAGGGGGCGATGGCTACACCTTC. As protein: CASSLATGGDGYTF. The whole variable domain, remainder taken from reference TRBV7-2 and TRBJ1-2, is GAGVSQSPSNKVTEKGKDVELRCDPISGHTALYWYRQSLGQGLEFLIYFQGNSAPDKSGLPSDRFSAERTGGSVSTLTIQRTQQEDSAVYLCASSLATGGDGYTFGSGTRLTVV.

This clonotype was detected many times. This chain connects TRBV20-1 to TRBJ1-4; D perhaps matches TRBD1 (6 bases). The length of the CDR3 is 13 residues. Germline V CDR1 and CDR2: DFQATT, SNEGSKA (reference sequence). Trimming took 4 bases from V and 0 from J, leaving 6 bases between them. This CDR3 reads CSATGATNEKLFF. CDR3 sequence (DNA): TGCAGTGCTACAGGGGCAACTAATGAAAAACTGTTTTTT.

Here the CDR3 DNA reads TGTGCCATCAGTGGTGGGCAGGGGCCCCTATTCGGGACCCAGTACTTC. Translating it yields CAISGGQGPLFGTQYF. The rearrangement uses TRBV10-3 and TRBJ2-5, with D tentatively TRBD1 (6 bases). This CDR3 comprises 16 residues. From germline, CDR1 is ENHRY and CDR2 SYGVKD. V was pared by 4 bases and J by 7 bases, with 22 bases between.

The chain employs TRBV11-2 and TRBJ1-2; no definite D call. The V end was cut by 1 base, the J end by 4 bases, with 10 bases between. The CDR3 extends over 14 amino acids. CDR1 is SGHAT, CDR2 FQNNGV, per germline. The CDR3 protein is CASSLVGQLYGYTF. In nucleotides, the CDR3 is TGTGCCAGCAGCTTAGTCGGGCAGCTCTATGGCTACACCTTC.